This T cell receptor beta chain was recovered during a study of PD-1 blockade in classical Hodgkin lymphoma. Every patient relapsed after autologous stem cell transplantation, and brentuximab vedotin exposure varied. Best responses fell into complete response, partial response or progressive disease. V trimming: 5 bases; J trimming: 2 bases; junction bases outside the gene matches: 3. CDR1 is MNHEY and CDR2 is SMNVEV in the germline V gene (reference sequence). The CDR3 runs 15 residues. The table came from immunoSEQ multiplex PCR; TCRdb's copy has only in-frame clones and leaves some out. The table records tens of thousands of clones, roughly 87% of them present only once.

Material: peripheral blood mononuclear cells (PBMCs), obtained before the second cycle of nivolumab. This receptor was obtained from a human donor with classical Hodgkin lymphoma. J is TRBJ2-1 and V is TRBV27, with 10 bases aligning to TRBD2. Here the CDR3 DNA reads TGTGCCAGCAGTCACGGGACTAGCGCCTACAATGAGCAGTTCTTC. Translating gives CASSHGTSAYNEQFF.